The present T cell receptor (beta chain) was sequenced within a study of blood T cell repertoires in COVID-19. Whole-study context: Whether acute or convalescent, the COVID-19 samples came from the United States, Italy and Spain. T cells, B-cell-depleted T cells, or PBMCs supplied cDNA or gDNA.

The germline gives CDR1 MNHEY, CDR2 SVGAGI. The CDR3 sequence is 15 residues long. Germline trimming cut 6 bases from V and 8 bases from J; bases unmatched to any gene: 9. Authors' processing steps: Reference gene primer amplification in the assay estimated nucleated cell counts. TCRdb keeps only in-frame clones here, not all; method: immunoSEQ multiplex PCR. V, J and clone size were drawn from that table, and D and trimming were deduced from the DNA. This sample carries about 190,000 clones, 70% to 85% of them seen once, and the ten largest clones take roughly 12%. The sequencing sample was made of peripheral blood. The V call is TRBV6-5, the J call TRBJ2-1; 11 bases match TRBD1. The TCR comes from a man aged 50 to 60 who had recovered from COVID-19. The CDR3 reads CASRAPGQGVDEQFF. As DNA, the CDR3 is TGTGCCAGCAGAGCGCCGGGACAGGGGGTCGATGAGCAGTTCTTC.